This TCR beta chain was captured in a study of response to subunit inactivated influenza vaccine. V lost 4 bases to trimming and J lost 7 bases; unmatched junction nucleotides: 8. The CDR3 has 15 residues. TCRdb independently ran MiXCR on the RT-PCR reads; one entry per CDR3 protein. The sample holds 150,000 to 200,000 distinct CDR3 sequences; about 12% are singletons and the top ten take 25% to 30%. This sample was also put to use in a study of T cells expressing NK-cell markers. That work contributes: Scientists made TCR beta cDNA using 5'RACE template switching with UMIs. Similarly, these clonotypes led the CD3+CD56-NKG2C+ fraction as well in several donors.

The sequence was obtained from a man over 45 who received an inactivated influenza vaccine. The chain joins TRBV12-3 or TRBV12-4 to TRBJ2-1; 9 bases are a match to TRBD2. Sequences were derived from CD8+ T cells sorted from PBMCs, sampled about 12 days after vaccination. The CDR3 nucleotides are TGTGCCAGCAGTTCCTTAGCGGGAGTAGCAAATGAGCAGTTCTTC. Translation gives CASSSLAGVANEQFF.